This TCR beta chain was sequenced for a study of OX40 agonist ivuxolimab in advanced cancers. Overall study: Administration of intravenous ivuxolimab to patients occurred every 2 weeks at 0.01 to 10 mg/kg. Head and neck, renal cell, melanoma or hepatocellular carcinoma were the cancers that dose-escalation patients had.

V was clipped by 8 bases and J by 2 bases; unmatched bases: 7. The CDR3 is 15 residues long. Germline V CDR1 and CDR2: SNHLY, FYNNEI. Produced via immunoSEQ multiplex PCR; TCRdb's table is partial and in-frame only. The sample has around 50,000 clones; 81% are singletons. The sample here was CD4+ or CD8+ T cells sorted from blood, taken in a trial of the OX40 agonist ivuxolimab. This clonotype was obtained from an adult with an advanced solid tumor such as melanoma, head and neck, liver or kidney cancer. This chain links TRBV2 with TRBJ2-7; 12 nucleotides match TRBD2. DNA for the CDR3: TGTGCCAGCTTGACCCGGACTAGCGGGGCCTACGAGCAGTACTTC. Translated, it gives CASLTRTSGAYEQYF.